These T cell receptor beta chains were read from a single sample in a study of T cell responses to AZD1222 COVID-19 vaccine. Only in-frame clones appear in the TCRdb table, and some are missing; sequencing was by immunoSEQ multiplex PCR. In the table there are over 90,000 clones, roughly nine tenths of which are singletons. Specimen: peripheral blood, collected on day 0 of AZD1222 vaccination. The receptors here all came from an adult in good health. Both conserved end residues are part of each CDR3. A D gene is named only where the DNA matches it firmly. Size is omitted from some rows. Given values are once, few, many or a class for expanded clones.

TRBV28	TRBJ1-5	.	.	CASSFHGYNQPQHF	TGTGCCAGCAGTTTTCACGGATACAATCAGCCCCAGCATTTT
TRBV14	TRBJ1-1	.	few	CASSRPVGHTEAFF	TGTGCCAGCAGCCGACCGGTCGGGCACACTGAAGCTTTCTTT
TRBV6-5	TRBJ1-2	.	.	CASRPTGWYGYTF	TGTGCCAGCAGACCTACAGGGTGGTATGGCTACACCTTC
TRBV6-5	TRBJ1-1	.	.	CASSPTGTLNEAFF	TGTGCCAGCAGCCCGACCGGGACGCTCAATGAAGCTTTCTTT
TRBV4-2	TRBJ2-7	TRBD2	.	CASSQAAGDSYEQYF	TGTGCCAGCAGCCAAGCGGCGGGGGACTCCTACGAGCAGTACTTC
TRBV13	TRBJ2-7	.	.	CASSGPGTTRLEQYF	TGTGCCAGCAGTGGACCGGGAACAACTCGGCTCGAGCAGTACTTC
TRBV11-2	TRBJ2-7	.	.	CASSHHRGPPLPNEQYF	TGTGCCAGCAGCCATCATAGGGGACCCCCCCTGCCTAACGAGCAGTACTTC
TRBV9	TRBJ2-7	.	once	CASSVNSGRGYEQYF	TGTGCCAGCAGCGTTAATTCTGGCCGGGGTTACGAGCAGTACTTC
TRBV7-9	TRBJ2-7	.	.	CASSLAGLYEQYF	TGTGCCAGCAGCTTAGCGGGACTGTACGAGCAGTACTTC
TRBV6-5	TRBJ1-1	.	.	CASSTEQGLNTEAFF	TGTGCCAGCAGTACGGAACAGGGTCTGAACACTGAAGCTTTCTTT
TRBV28	TRBJ2-5	.	.	CASSFDIWETQYF	TGTGCCAGCAGTTTCGATATTTGGGAGACCCAGTACTTC
TRBV6-2/TRBV6-3	TRBJ1-3	.	many	CASSNTRRSGNTIYF	TGTGCCAGCAGCAACACACGCCGCTCTGGAAACACCATATATTTT
TRBV5-1	TRBJ2-7	.	.	CASSFSDSASYEQYF	TGCGCCAGCAGCTTCTCGGACAGTGCCTCCTACGAGCAGTACTTC
TRBV27	TRBJ2-1	.	.	CASSSVEAGYNEQFF	TGTGCCAGCAGCTCCGTGGAAGCTGGGTACAATGAGCAGTTCTTC
TRBV6-2/TRBV6-3	TRBJ2-3	TRBD2	.	CASSYAAGGSDTQYF	TGTGCCAGCAGTTACGCAGCGGGAGGGTCAGATACGCAGTATTTT
TRBV9	TRBJ2-3	TRBD2	once	CASSVAVAGGADTQYF	TGTGCCAGCAGCGTAGCGGTAGCGGGAGGAGCAGATACGCAGTATTTT
TRBV6-1	TRBJ1-1	.	few	CASSEAGSLAFF	TGTGCCAGCAGTGAAGCAGGGAGTCTCGCTTTCTTT
TRBV12-3/TRBV12-4	TRBJ1-1	.	.	CASSLVHLSAFF	TGTGCCAGCAGTTTAGTACACTTGAGTGCTTTCTTT
TRBV5-8	TRBJ2-1	TRBD1	.	CASSPGQGSSLGSYNEQFF	TGTGCCAGCAGCCCCGGACAGGGTTCTTCTTTAGGCTCCTACAATGAGCAGTTCTTC
TRBV18	TRBJ2-1	TRBD2	.	CASSPLAAGEQFF	TGTGCCAGCTCACCCCTCGCAGCGGGGGAGCAGTTCTTC
TRBV21-1	TRBJ2-1	.	.	CASTASGRLQQFF	TGTGCCAGCACCGCTAGCGGGAGGCTCCAGCAGTTCTTC
TRBV14	TRBJ2-7	.	.	CASSLGRSYEQYF	TGTGCCAGCAGCCTAGGCAGGAGCTACGAGCAGTACTTC
TRBV19	TRBJ2-7	.	.	CASSRGLGISYEQYF	TGTGCCAGTAGTAGGGGGTTAGGGATCTCCTACGAGCAGTACTTC
TRBV4-2	TRBJ2-1	.	.	CASSQDSGYSSYNEQFF	TGTGCCAGCAGCCAAGATTCTGGCTACAGCTCCTACAATGAGCAGTTCTTC
TRBV6-2/TRBV6-3	TRBJ1-5	TRBD1	.	CASSFSGTGVWDQPQHF	TGTGCCAGCAGTTTCTCCGGGACAGGGGTTTGGGATCAGCCCCAGCATTTT
TRBV9	TRBJ2-1	.	.	CASSPSGGRTFF	TGTGCCAGCAGCCCCTCCGGGGGTAGAACGTTCTTC
TRBV11-2	TRBJ1-2	TRBD1	once	CASSRDRFYGYTF	TGTGCCAGCAGCCGGGACAGGTTCTATGGCTACACCTTC
TRBV19	TRBJ1-1	TRBD1	.	CASSILLLTGSNTEAFF	TGTGCCAGTAGTATACTCCTCTTGACAGGGTCGAACACTGAAGCTTTCTTT
TRBV11-2	TRBJ1-2	TRBD1	.	CASSFQGQGYGYTF	TGTGCCAGCAGCTTCCAAGGACAGGGCTATGGCTACACCTTC
TRBV5-8	TRBJ1-4	.	.	CASSHRATNEKLFF	TGTGCCAGCAGCCACCGGGCGACTAATGAAAAACTGTTTTTT
TRBV6-2/TRBV6-3	TRBJ2-3	.	.	CASSSWAIVEEYF	TGTGCCAGCAGTTCTTGGGCCATCGTGGAGGAGTATTTT
TRBV24-1	TRBJ2-3	.	.	CATSDAGQIADTQYF	TGTGCCACCAGTGATGCCGGACAGATAGCAGATACGCAGTATTTT
TRBV6-8	TRBJ1-4	.	.	CASSRGSANEKLFF	TGTGCCAGCAGCAGGGGTAGTGCTAATGAAAAACTGTTTTTT
TRBV10-2	TRBJ1-5	.	.	CASSAQYGNQPQHF	TGCGCCAGCAGTGCCCAGTATGGAAATCAGCCCCAGCATTTT
TRBV7-2	TRBJ2-7	.	.	CASSHSGVSSYEQYF	TGTGCCAGCAGCCACTCTGGGGTAAGCTCCTACGAGCAGTACTTC
TRBV28	TRBJ2-1	.	.	CASSYGTDLYNEQFF	TGTGCCAGCAGTTATGGAACAGATCTATACAATGAGCAGTTCTTC
TRBV5-6	TRBJ1-2	.	.	CASSSPKGGNYGYTF	TGTGCCAGCAGCTCCCCGAAAGGGGGTAACTATGGCTACACCTTC
TRBV9	TRBJ2-7	.	few	CASSADGQYEQYF	TGTGCCAGCAGCGCGGACGGGCAGTACGAGCAGTACTTC
TRBV11-2	TRBJ2-2	TRBD1	.	CASSLGQGLNTGELFF	TGTGCCAGCAGCCTCGGACAGGGGTTGAACACCGGGGAGCTGTTTTTT